This TCR beta chain was captured by sequencing in a study of Ad26.COV2.S vaccination and SARS-CoV-2 variants. Clones were read by immunoSEQ multiplex PCR, and TCRdb kept only the in-frame ones, dropping some. In the table there are fewer than 900,000 clones, 70% to 90% of which are singletons. Treatment described: over 15 received Ad26.COV2.S at low or high dose, single or two shots; about 5 received placebo; per-sample allocation not given. Samples were taken on day 63 after the first vaccine or placebo injection. The germline CDR1 and CDR2 sequences are GTSNPN and SVGIG (reference sequence). CDR3 length: 15 residues. The V and J ends lost 0 bases and 2 bases respectively, with 13 bases between them.

The sequence was collected from a person between 18 and 59 years old who received the Ad26.COV2.S COVID-19 vaccine or a placebo. J is TRBJ2-5 and V is TRBV30, with TRBD2 as a possible D gene (6 bases). The sequencing here drew on peripheral blood, taken in a trial of Ad26.COV2.S vaccine versus placebo. The CDR3, as DNA: TGTGCCTGGAGTGTACTGGGGACTCGACAAGAGACCCAGTACTTC. Protein product: CAWSVLGTRQETQYF.